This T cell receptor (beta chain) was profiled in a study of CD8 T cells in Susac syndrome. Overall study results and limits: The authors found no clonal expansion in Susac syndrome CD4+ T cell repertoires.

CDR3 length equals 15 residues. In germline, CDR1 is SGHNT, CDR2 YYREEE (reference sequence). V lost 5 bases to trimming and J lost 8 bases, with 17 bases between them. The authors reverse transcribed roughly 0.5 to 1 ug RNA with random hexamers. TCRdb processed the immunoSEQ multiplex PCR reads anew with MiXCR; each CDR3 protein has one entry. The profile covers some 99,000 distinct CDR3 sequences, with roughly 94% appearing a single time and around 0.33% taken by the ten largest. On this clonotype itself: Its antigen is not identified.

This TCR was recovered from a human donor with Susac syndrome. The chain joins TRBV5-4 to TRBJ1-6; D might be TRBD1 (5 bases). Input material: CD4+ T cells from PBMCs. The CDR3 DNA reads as TGTGCCAGCAGGAAGGGAGGGGACCCTTATTCACCCCTCCACTTT. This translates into CASRKGGDPYSPLHF.